These 4 T cell receptor beta chains came from one sample sequenced in a study of shared clonotypes between healthy human individuals (dated by TCRdb to 2020 to 2022). The library relied on the immunoSEQ multiplex PCR assay. Entries here come from immuneACCESS through TCRdb and include only in-frame sequences with V and J called. Some clones fail to appear in such tables; in the studies checked, an unresolved V gene covers under half of the shortfall, and the cause of the remainder is unknown. This sample gives more than 2,000,000 clones in total; around 94% of them show up just once. Around 0.14% of the sample goes to the ten largest clones. Specimen: naive CD4+ T cells sorted from blood. This specimen's cell subset or site label, per the study, means: CD45RA+ positively selected. The receptors stem from a man younger than 35 in good health.

The chain combines TRBV11-2 with TRBJ2-7; 8 nucleotides align to TRBD1. Per germline, CDR1 SGHAT and CDR2 FQNNGV. V lost 0 bases, J lost 3 bases, and 4 bases stayed unmatched. This CDR3 is built from 15 residues. The CDR3 coding sequence is TGTGCCAGCAGCTTAGATCTACAGGGGGTCTACGAGCAGTACTTC. It is translated as CASSLDLQGVYEQYF.

The chain recombines TRBV9 with TRBJ2-5; 15 bases fit TRBD2. The CDR3 runs 20 residues. J was trimmed by 0 bases and V by 4 bases; bases with no gene match: 13. Germline CDR1 is SGDLS and CDR2 is YYNGEE. CDR3 residues: CASSLTQGTSGGSYQETQYF. In DNA form, the CDR3 reads TGTGCCAGCAGCCTCACCCAGGGGACTAGCGGGGGGTCGTACCAAGAGACCCAGTACTTC.

The rearrangement links TRBV7-2 to TRBJ2-6; TRBD1 is a possible D gene (6 bases). V was shortened by 6 bases and J by 4 bases, with 13 bases between the two germline ends. Germline V gene sequence: CDR1 SGHTA, CDR2 FQGNSA. The length of the CDR3 is 15 residues. The CDR3: CASRPPGAGANVLTF. Here the CDR3 DNA reads TGTGCCAGCAGGCCTCCAGGGGCCGGGGCCAACGTCCTGACTTTC.

This clone was observed a handful of times. The CDR3 spells CASSQDHIAVYYGYTF. Written as DNA, the CDR3 is TGCGCCAGCAGCCAAGATCATATCGCAGTATACTATGGCTACACCTTC. The V gene is TRBV4-1, the J gene TRBJ1-2; no clear D. V was shortened by 0 bases and J by 3 bases, with 14 bases between the two germline ends. CDR1 and CDR2 (germline): MGHRA, YSYEKL. The CDR3 is 16 amino acids.